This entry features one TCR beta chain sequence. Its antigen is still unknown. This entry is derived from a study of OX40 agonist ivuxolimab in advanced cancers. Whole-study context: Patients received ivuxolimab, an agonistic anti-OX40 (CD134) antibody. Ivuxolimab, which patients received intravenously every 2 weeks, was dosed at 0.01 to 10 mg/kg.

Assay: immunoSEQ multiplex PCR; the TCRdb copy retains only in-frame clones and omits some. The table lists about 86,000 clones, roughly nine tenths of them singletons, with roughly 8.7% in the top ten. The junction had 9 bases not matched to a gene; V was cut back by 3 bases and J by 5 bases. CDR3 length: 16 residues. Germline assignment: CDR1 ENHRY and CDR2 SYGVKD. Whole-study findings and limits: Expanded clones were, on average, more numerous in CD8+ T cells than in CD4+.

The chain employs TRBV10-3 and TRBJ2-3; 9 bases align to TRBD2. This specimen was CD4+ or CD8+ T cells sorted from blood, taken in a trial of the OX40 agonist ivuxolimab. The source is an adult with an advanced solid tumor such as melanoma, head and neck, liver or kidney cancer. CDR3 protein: CAISDAEREVIDTQYF. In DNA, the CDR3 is TGTGCCATCAGTGACGCGGAGCGGGAGGTAATAGATACGCAGTATTTT.